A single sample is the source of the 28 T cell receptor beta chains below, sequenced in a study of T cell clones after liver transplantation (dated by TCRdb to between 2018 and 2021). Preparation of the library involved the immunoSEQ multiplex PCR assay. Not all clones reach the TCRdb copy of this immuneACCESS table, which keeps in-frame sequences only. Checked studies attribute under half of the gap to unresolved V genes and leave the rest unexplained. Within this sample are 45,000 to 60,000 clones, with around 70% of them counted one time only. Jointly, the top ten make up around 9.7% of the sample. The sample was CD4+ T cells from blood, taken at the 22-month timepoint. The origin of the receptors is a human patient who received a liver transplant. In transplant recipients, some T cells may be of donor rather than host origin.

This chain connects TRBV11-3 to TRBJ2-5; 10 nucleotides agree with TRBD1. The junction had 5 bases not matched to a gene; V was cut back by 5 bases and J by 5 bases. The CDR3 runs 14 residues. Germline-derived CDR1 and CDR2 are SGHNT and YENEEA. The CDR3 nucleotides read TGTGCCAGCAGCCCGGGACAGGGGCAGGAGACCCAGTACTTC. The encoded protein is CASSPGQGQETQYF.

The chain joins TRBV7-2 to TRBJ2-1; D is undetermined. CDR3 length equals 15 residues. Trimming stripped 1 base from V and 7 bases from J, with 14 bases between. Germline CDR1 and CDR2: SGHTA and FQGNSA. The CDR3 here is CASSLVARHANEQFF. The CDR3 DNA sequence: TGTGCCAGCAGCTTAGTGGCGCGGCACGCGAATGAGCAGTTCTTC.

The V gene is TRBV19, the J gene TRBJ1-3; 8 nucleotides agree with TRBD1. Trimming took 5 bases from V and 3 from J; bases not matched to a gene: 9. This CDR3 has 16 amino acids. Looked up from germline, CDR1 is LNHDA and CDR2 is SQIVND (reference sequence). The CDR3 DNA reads TGTGCCAGTAGTGCCTCTAGGACAGGGCGTGGAAACACCATATATTTT. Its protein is CASSASRTGRGNTIYF.

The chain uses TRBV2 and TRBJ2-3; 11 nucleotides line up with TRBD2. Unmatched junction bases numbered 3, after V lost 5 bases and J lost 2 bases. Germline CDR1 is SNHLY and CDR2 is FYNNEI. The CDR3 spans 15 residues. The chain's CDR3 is CASSNSGGATDTQYF. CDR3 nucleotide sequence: TGTGCCAGCAGTAATAGCGGGGGGGCCACAGATACGCAGTATTTT.

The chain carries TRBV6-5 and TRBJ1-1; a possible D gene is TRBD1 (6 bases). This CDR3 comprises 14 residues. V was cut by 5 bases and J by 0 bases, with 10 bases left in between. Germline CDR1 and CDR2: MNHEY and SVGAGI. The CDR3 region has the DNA TGTGCCAGCAGTCCACAGGGAATGAACACTGAAGCTTTCTTT. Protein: CASSPQGMNTEAFF.

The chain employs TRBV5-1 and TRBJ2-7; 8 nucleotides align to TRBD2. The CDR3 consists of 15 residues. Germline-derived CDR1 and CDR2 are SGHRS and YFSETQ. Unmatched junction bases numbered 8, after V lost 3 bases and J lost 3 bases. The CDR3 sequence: CASSSGSTSGYEQYF. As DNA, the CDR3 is TGCGCCAGCAGCTCCGGGAGCACTAGCGGCTACGAGCAGTACTTC.

The CDR3 DNA is TGCGCCAGCAGCCCCGACAACTCCTACGAGCAGTACTTC. Its translation is CASSPDNSYEQYF. The chain links TRBV4-1 to TRBJ2-7, with D unresolved. Looked up from germline, CDR1 is MGHRA and CDR2 is YSYEKL. The CDR3 covers 13 residues. Trimming left V 4 bases short and J 0 bases short, with 7 bases between.

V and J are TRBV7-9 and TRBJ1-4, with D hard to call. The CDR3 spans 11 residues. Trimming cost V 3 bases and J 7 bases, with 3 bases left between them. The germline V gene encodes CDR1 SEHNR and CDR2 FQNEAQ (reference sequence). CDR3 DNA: TGTGCCAGCAGCTTTCGTGAAAAACTGTTTTTT. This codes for CASSFREKLFF.

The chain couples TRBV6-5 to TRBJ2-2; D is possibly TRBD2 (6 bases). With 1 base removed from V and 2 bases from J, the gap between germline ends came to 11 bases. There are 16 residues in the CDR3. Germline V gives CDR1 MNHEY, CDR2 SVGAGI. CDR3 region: CASSYFGTFNTGELFF. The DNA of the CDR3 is TGTGCCAGCAGTTACTTCGGGACTTTTAACACCGGGGAGCTGTTTTTT.

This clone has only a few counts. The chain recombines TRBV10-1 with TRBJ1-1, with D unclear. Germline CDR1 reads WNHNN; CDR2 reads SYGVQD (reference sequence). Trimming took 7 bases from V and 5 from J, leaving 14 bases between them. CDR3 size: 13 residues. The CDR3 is CASTSGQRTEAFF. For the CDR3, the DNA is TGCGCCAGCACATCGGGCCAACGGACTGAAGCTTTCTTT.

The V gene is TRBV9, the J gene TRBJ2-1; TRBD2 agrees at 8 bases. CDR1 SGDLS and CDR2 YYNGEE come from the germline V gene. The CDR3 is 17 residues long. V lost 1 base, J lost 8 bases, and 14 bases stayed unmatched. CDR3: CASSVRAGGQRVDEQFF. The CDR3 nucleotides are TGTGCCAGCAGCGTAAGGGCGGGGGGCCAAAGAGTCGATGAGCAGTTCTTC.

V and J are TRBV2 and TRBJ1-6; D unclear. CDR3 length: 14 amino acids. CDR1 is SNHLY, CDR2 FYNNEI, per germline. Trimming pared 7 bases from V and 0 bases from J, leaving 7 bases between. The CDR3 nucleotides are TGTGCCAGCAAGACGAGCTCCTATAATTCACCCCTCCACTTT. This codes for CASKTSSYNSPLHF.

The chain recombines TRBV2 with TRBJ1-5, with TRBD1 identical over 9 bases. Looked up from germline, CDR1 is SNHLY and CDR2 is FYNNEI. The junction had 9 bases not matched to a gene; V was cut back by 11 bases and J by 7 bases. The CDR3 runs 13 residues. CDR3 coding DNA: TGTGCCGGGGGACAGGGAAGAGACCAGCCCCAGCATTTT. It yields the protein CAGGQGRDQPQHF.

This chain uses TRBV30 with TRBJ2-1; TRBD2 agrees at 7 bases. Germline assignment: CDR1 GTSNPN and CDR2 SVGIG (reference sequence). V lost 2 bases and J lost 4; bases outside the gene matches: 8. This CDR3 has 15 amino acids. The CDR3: CAWSTLVGGYNEQFF. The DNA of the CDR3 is TGTGCCTGGAGTACCCTGGTGGGAGGGTACAATGAGCAGTTCTTC.

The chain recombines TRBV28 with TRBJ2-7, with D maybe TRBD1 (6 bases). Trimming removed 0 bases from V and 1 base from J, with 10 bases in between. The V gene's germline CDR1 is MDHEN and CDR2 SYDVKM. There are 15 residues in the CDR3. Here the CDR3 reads CASSLWRTESYEQYF. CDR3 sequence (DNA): TGTGCCAGCAGTTTATGGAGGACAGAGTCCTACGAGCAGTACTTC.

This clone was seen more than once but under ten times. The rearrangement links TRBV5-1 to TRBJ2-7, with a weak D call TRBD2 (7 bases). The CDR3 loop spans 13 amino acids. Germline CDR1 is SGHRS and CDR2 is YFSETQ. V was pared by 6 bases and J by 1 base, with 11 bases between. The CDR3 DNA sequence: TGCGCCAGCATGCGGGGGCGATCCTACGAGCAGTACTTC. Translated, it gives CASMRGRSYEQYF.

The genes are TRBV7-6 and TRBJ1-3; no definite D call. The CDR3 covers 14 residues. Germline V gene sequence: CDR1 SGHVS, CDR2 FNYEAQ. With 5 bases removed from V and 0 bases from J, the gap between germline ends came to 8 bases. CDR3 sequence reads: CASSLRSSGNTIYF. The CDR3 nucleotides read TGTGCCAGCAGCCTCCGATCCTCTGGAAACACCATATATTTT.

The CDR3 loop is CASSLDRGIRNEQFF. CDR3 sequence (DNA): TGTGCCAGCAGCTTGGATCGGGGGATCCGCAATGAGCAGTTCTTC. The chain carries TRBV5-4 and TRBJ2-1; D may be TRBD2 (6 bases). V was trimmed by 0 bases and J by 6 bases, leaving 13 bases between them. Germline-derived CDR1 and CDR2 are SGHNT and YYREEE (reference sequence). CDR3 length: 15 residues.

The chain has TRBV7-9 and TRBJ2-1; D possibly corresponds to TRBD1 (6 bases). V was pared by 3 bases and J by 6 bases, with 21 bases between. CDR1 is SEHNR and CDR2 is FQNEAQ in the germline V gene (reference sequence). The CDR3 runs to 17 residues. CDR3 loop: CASSFWSTGTRGNEQFF. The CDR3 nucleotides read TGTGCCAGCAGCTTCTGGTCCACAGGGACAAGAGGCAATGAGCAGTTCTTC.

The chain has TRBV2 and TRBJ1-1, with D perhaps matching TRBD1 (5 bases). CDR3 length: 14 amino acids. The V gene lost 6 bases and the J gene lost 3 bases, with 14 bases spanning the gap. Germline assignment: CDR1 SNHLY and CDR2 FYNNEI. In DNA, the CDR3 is TGTGCCAGCAGCCCCGGGACCTATGACACTGAAGCTTTCTTT. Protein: CASSPGTYDTEAFF.

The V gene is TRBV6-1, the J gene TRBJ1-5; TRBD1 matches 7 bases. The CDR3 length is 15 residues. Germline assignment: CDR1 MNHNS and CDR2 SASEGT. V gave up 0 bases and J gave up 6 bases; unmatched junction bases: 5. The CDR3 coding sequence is TGTGCCAGCAGTGAAGCGCGGCAGGGGGGTCAGCCCCAGCATTTT. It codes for CASSEARQGGQPQHF.

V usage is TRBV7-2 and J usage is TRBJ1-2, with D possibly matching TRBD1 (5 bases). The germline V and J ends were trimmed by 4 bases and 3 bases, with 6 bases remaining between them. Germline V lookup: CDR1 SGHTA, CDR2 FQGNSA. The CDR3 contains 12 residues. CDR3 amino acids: CASSSGHYGYTF. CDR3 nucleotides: TGTGCCAGCAGCTCGGGACACTATGGCTACACCTTC.

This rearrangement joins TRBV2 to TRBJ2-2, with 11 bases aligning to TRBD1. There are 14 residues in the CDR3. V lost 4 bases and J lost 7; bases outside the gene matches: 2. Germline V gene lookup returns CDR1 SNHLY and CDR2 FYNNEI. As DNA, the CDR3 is TGTGCCAGCAGTGCGGGACAGGGGGTCGGGGAGCTGTTTTTT. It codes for CASSAGQGVGELFF.

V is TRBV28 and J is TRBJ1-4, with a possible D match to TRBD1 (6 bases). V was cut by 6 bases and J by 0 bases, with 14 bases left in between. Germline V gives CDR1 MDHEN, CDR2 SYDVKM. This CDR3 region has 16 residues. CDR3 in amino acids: CASSRGQPSTNEKLFF. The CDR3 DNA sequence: TGTGCCAGCAGCCGTGGACAGCCCTCAACTAATGAAAAACTGTTTTTT.

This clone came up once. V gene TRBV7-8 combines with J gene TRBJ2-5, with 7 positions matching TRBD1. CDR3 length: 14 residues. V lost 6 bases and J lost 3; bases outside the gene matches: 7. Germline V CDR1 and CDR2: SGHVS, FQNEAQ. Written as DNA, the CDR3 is TGTGCCAGCAGTTGGGACAGCAAGGAAGAGACCCAGTACTTC. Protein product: CASSWDSKEETQYF.

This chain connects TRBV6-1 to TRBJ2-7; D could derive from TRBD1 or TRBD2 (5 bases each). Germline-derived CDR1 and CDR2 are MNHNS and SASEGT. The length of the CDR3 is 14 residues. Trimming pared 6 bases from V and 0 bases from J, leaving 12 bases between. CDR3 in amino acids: CASSPGTASYEQYF. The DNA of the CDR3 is TGTGCCAGCAGCCCCGGGACGGCCTCCTACGAGCAGTACTTC.

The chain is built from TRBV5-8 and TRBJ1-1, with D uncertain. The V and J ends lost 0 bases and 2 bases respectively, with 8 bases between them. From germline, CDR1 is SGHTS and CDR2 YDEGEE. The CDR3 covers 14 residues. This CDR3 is CASSLASLNTEAFF. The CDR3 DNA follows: TGTGCCAGCAGCTTGGCTTCCCTTAACACTGAAGCTTTCTTT.

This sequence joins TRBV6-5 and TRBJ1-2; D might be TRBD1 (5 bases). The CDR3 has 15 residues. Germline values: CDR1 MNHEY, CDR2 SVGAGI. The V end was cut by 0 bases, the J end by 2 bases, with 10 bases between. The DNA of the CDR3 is TGTGCCAGCAGTTACTCCCCAGGGATCAACTATGGCTACACCTTC. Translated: CASSYSPGINYGYTF.